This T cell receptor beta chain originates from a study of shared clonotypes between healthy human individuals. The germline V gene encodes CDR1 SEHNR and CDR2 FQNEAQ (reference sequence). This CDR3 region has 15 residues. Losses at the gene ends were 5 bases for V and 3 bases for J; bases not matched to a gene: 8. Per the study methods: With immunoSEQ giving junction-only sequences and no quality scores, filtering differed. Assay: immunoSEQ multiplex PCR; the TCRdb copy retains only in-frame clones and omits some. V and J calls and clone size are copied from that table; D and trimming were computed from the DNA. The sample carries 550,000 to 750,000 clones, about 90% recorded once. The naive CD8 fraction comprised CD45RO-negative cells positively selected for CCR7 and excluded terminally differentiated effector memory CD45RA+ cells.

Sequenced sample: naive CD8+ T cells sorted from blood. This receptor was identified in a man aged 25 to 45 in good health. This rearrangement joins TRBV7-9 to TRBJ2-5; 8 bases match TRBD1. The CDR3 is CASSPSSDREETQYF. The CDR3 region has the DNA TGTGCCAGCAGCCCAAGCTCGGACAGGGAAGAGACCCAGTACTTC. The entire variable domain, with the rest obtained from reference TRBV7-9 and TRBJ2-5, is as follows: DTGVSQNPRHKITKRGQNVTFRCDPISEHNRLYWYRQTLGQGPEFLTYFQNEAQLEKSRLLSDRFSAERPKGSFSTLEIQRTEQGDSAMYLCASSPSSDREETQYFGPGTRLLVL.